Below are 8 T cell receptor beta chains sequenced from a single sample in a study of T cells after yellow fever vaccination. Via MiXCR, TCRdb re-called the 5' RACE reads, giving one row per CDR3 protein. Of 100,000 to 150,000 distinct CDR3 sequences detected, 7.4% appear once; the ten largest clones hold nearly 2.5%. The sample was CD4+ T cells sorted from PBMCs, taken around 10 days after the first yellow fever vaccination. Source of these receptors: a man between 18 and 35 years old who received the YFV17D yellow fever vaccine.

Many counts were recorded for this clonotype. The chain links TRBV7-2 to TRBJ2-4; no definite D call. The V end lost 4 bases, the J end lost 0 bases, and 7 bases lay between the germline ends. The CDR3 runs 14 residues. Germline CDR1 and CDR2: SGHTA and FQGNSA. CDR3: CASSSRVAKNIQYF. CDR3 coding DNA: TGTGCCAGCAGCTCACGTGTAGCCAAAAACATTCAGTACTTC.

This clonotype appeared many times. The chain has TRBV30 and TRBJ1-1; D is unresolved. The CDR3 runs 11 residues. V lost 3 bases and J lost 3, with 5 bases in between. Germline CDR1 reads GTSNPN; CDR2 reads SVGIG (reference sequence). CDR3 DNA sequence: TGTGCCTGGAGGAGGGACACTGAAGCTTTCTTT. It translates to CAWRRDTEAFF.

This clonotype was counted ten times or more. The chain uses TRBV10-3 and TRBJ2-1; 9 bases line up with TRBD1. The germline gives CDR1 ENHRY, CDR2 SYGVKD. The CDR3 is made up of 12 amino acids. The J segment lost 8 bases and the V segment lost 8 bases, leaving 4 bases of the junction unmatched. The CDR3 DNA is TGTGCCATCGGGACAGGGACGCATGAGCAGTTCTTC. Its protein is CAIGTGTHEQFF.

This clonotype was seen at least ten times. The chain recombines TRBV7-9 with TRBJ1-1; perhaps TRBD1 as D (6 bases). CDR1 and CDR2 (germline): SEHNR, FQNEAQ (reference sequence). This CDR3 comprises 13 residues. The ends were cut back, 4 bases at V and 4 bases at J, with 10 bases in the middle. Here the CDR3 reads CASSSQGGTEAFF. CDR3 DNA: TGTGCCAGCAGCTCACAGGGAGGCACTGAAGCTTTCTTT.

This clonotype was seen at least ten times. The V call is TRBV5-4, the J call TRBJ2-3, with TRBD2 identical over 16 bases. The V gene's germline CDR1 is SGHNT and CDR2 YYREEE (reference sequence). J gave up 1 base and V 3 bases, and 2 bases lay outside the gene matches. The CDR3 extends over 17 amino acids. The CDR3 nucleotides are TGTGCCAGCAGCTCCGGGACTAGCGGGGGGGGCACAGATACGCAGTATTTT. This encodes CASSSGTSGGGTDTQYF.

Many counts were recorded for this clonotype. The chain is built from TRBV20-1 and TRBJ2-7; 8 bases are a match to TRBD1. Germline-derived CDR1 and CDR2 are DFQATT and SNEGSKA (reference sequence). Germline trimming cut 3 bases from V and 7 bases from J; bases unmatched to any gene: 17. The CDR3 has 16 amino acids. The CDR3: CSASFQDRVRKWEQYV. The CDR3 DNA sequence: TGCAGTGCTAGCTTCCAGGACAGGGTCCGCAAGTGGGAGCAGTACGTC.

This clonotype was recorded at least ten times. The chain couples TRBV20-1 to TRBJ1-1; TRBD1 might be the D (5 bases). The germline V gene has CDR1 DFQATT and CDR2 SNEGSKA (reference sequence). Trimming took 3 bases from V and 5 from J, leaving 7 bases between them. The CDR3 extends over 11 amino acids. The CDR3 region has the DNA TGCAGTGCTAGTGGGGCTACTGAAGCTTTCTTT. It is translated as CSASGATEAFF.

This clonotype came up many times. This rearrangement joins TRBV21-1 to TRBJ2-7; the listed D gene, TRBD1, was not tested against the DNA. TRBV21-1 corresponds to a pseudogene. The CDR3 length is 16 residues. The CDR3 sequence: CASSKGIGPPSYEQYF. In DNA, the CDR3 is TGTGCCAGCAGCAAAGGGATAGGACCCCCATCCTACGAGCAGTACTTC.